This T cell receptor (beta chain) was documented in a study of shared clonotypes between healthy human individuals. Study-level information: The cohort had two women and a few men, ages 18 to 49.

Produced via immunoSEQ multiplex PCR; TCRdb's table is partial and in-frame only. The sample lists over 2 million clones; roughly 95% were seen once. Naive-designated CD8 cells lacked CD45RO, were positively enriched for CCR7, and omitted terminally differentiated effector memory CD45RA+ cells. Trimming left V 7 bases short and J 5 bases short, with 17 bases between. The CDR3 extends over 14 amino acids. Looked up from germline, CDR1 is SQVTM and CDR2 is ANQGSEA. The rearrangement uses TRBV29-1 and TRBJ2-2; TRBD2 is a possible D gene (7 bases). The sequenced material came from naive CD8+ T cells sorted from blood. This clonotype originated in a man aged 18 to 35 in good health. The CDR3 sequence: CSAQLGGRTGELFF. The CDR3 DNA reads TGCAGCGCCCAATTGGGGGGGCGGACCGGGGAGCTGTTTTTT.